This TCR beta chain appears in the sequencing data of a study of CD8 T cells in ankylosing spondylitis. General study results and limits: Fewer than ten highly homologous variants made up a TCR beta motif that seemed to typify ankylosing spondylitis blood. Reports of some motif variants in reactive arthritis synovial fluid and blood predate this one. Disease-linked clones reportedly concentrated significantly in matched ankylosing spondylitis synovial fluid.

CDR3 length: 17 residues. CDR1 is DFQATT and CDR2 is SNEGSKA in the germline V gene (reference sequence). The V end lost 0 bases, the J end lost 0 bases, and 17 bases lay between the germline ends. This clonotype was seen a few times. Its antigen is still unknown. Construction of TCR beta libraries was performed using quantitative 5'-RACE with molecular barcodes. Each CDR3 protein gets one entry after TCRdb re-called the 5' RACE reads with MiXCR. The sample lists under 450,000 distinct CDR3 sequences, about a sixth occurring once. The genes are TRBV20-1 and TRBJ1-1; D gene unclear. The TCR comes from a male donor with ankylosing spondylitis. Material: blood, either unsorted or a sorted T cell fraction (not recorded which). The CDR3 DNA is TGCAGTGCTAGAGACGAGTCCGTACCTTCCATGAACACTGAAGCTTTCTTT. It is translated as CSARDESVPSMNTEAFF.